This T cell receptor beta chain comes out of a study of T-cell memory formation after mild COVID-19. General observations from the study: Day 37-peaking second-wave clones had unconfirmed SARS-CoV-2 specificity.

TCRdb recomputed calls from the 5' RACE reads with MiXCR, one row per CDR3 protein. The sample holds a few hundred thousand distinct CDR3 sequences, under 25% seen once. This clonotype has just a few counts. As yet, its antigen is unknown. This sequence was found in a man aged 18-30 years who had mild COVID-19 (a few samples of this study predate the infection). Cell type and time point are not known. Sequenced input: PBMCs or a T cell subset sorted from them (not recorded which).

The CDR3 DNA reads as TGTGCCAGCAGCTTATTTCTTAGCGCGACGCCGGGTGAGCAGTTCTTC. It is translated as CASSLFLSATPGEQFF. The chain employs TRBV7-3 and TRBJ2-1; D may be TRBD2 (5 bases). Germline V gene lookup returns CDR1 SGHTA and CDR2 FQGTGA. This CDR3 has 16 residues. V shed 2 bases and J shed 9 bases, with 20 bases lying between them. The variable domain in full, completed from reference TRBV7-3 and TRBJ2-1, reads GAGVSQTPSNKVTEKGKYVELRCDPISGHTALYWYRQSLGQGPEFLIYFQGTGAADDSGLPNDRFFAVRPEGSVSTLKIQRTERGDSAVYLCASSLFLSATPGEQFFGPGTRLTVL.